These 17 T cell receptor beta chains were all obtained from the same sample, sequenced in a study of cytotoxic CD8 clonotypes in ibrutinib-treated CLL. Assay: immunoSEQ multiplex PCR; the TCRdb copy retains only in-frame clones and omits some. The sample lists about 40,000 clones, 70% occurring once. Material: PBMCs, obtained at disease progression, from a patient treated with ibrutinib. The receptor set was obtained from a human donor with chronic lymphocytic leukemia.

This clone has more than one count but fewer than ten. The V and J genes are TRBV6-5 and TRBJ2-2; a weak D match, TRBD1 (6 bases). This CDR3 is built from 13 residues. Germline V lookup: CDR1 MNHEY, CDR2 SVGAGI. Deletions cut 6 bases from V and 5 bases from J, with 10 bases between. The DNA for the CDR3 is TGTGCCAGCAGCCGTACAGGGACCGGGGAGCTGTTTTTT. Translated: CASSRTGTGELFF.

In its sample, this clone was seen a few times. The gene calls are TRBV28 and TRBJ1-2, with D perhaps TRBD1 (6 bases). This CDR3 region has 15 residues. Trimming stripped 4 bases from V and 0 bases from J, with 12 bases between. Looked up from germline, CDR1 is MDHEN and CDR2 is SYDVKM. In nucleotides, the CDR3 is TGTGCCAGCAGTTCAGGACAGAGATCTAACTATGGCTACACCTTC. Its protein is CASSSGQRSNYGYTF.

V and J are TRBV27 and TRBJ1-2, with 8 bases that match TRBD1. The CDR3 loop spans 14 amino acids. Losses at the gene ends were 5 bases for V and 4 bases for J; bases not matched to a gene: 6. The germline CDR1 and CDR2 sequences are MNHEY and SMNVEV (reference sequence). The CDR3: CASSGQGSSYGYTF. The CDR3 region has the DNA TGTGCCAGCAGTGGACAGGGTTCCTCCTATGGCTACACCTTC.

The rearrangement links TRBV4-1 to TRBJ1-1, with a tentative D call TRBD1 (5 bases). Germline-derived CDR1 and CDR2 are MGHRA and YSYEKL. Deletions cut 2 bases from V and 3 bases from J, with 13 bases between. The CDR3 sequence is 15 residues long. In DNA form, the CDR3 reads TGCGCCAGCAGCCAACCAATCCGGGGGGACACTGAAGCTTTCTTT. Translated, it gives CASSQPIRGDTEAFF.

The V call is TRBV6-5, the J call TRBJ2-7; TRBD2 aligns across 7 bases. The CDR3 is 12 amino acids. V was pared by 5 bases and J by 2 bases, with 0 bases of the junction left unmatched. Germline V gene data show CDR1 as MNHEY and CDR2 as SVGAGI. The CDR3 protein is CASSGTTYEQYF. In DNA, the CDR3 is TGTGCCAGCAGTGGGACTACCTACGAGCAGTACTTC.

The CDR3 sequence: CASSIGRGYTF. The CDR3 nucleotides are TGTGCCAGTAGTATCGGCCGCGGTTACACCTTC. This chain uses TRBV19 with TRBJ1-2; D is undetermined. Germline CDR1 and CDR2: LNHDA and SQIVND (reference sequence). The V end lost 3 bases, the J end lost 11 bases, and 10 bases lay between the germline ends. The CDR3 has 11 amino acids.

This clone was found once. V gene TRBV5-1 combines with J gene TRBJ2-5; 8 positions agree with TRBD2. V trimming: 1 base; J trimming: 3 bases; junction bases outside the gene matches: 2. The CDR3 loop spans 14 amino acids. Germline CDR1 and CDR2: SGHRS and YFSETQ. Here the CDR3 reads CASSLTSGKETQYF. CDR3 bases: TGCGCCAGCAGCTTGACTAGCGGAAAAGAGACCCAGTACTTC.

The genes are TRBV7-3 and TRBJ2-2; TRBD2 agrees at 11 bases. Looked up from germline, CDR1 is SGHTA and CDR2 is FQGTGA. This CDR3 region has 15 residues. V trimming: 5 bases; J trimming: 7 bases; junction bases outside the gene matches: 6. CDR3 sequence (DNA): TGTGCCAGCAGCCTCTCCGGGACTAGCGGCGGGGAGCTGTTTTTT. Protein sequence: CASSLSGTSGGELFF.

The chain has TRBV27 and TRBJ1-2, with 8 bases identical to TRBD1. Germline V gene sequence: CDR1 MNHEY, CDR2 SMNVEV (reference sequence). The junction had 22 bases not matched to a gene; V was cut back by 4 bases and J by 6 bases. This CDR3 spans 19 amino acids. The CDR3 nucleotides read TGTGCCAGCAGTTCACTACACCACTTGGGACAGGATAATTTAAATGGCTACACCTTC. Its protein is CASSSLHHLGQDNLNGYTF.

V and J are TRBV7-9 and TRBJ1-5, with D possibly matching TRBD1 (5 bases). The V end lost 3 bases, the J end lost 0 bases, and 9 bases lay between the germline ends. CDR3 length: 15 residues. Per the germline V gene, CDR1 is SEHNR and CDR2 is FQNEAQ (reference sequence). CDR3 protein: CASSFGGYSNQPQHF. The CDR3 DNA sequence: TGTGCCAGCAGCTTTGGGGGTTATAGCAATCAGCCCCAGCATTTT.

This clone is classed as medium-sized. The CDR3 region has the DNA TGTGCCAGCAGCCCCCAAGGGACAGGGGGCTATGGCTACACCTTC. This translates into CASSPQGTGGYGYTF. The V gene is TRBV7-3, the J gene TRBJ1-2, with 11 bases that match TRBD1. CDR1 and CDR2 (germline): SGHTA, FQGTGA. The ends lost 5 bases at V and 4 bases at J; junction bases unmatched: 6. CDR3 length equals 15 residues.

This rearrangement joins TRBV2 to TRBJ2-7; possible D gene TRBD2, 5 bases. CDR1 is SNHLY and CDR2 is FYNNEI in the germline V gene. Trimming cost V 5 bases and J 6 bases, with 17 bases left between them. The CDR3 runs to 14 residues. CDR3 region: CASSTMDSAVEQYF. CDR3 coding DNA: TGTGCCAGCAGTACTATGGACTCTGCGGTCGAGCAGTACTTC.

The chain employs TRBV5-1 and TRBJ1-2; TRBD1 might be the D (6 bases). Germline V gives CDR1 SGHRS, CDR2 YFSETQ. V was clipped by 2 bases and J by 6 bases, with 8 bases between them. The length of the CDR3 is 12 residues. DNA for the CDR3: TGCGCCAGCAGCTTCACAGGGAATGGCTACACCTTC. Translated: CASSFTGNGYTF. Complete variable domain (other parts from reference TRBV5-1 and TRBJ1-2): KAGVTQTPRYLIKTRGQQVTLSCSPISGHRSVSWYQQTPGQGLQFLFEYFSETQRNKGNFPGRFSGRQFSNSRSEMNVSTLELGDSALYLCASSFTGNGYTFGSGTRLTVV.

This chain joins TRBV27 and TRBJ1-5; D remains unclear. CDR3 size: 16 residues. V lost 0 bases to trimming and J lost 0 bases, with 9 bases between them. Germline CDR1 reads MNHEY; CDR2 reads SMNVEV (reference sequence). CDR3 amino acids: CASSLSYYSSNQPQHF. CDR3 DNA sequence: TGTGCCAGCAGTTTATCGTATTACAGTAGCAATCAGCCCCAGCATTTT.

A word on this clone: The same CDR3 is also encoded by other DNA sequences in this sample. The gene calls are TRBV15 and TRBJ2-7, with D tentatively TRBD1 or TRBD2 (6 bases each). The length of the CDR3 is 16 residues. V was clipped by 1 base and J by 2 bases, with 15 bases between them. In germline, CDR1 is LNHNV, CDR2 YYDKDF (reference sequence). CDR3 in amino acids: CATSRAGGQGAYEQYF. In DNA, the CDR3 is TGTGCCACCAGCAGAGCCGGGGGCCAGGGAGCCTACGAGCAGTACTTC.

This clone was observed a handful of times. V usage is TRBV28 and J usage is TRBJ1-5, with 8 bases lining up with TRBD1. The CDR3 loop spans 14 amino acids. Germline loops: CDR1 MDHEN, CDR2 SYDVKM. V was pared by 6 bases and J by 4 bases, with 5 bases of the junction left unmatched. The CDR3: CASRYGDRNQPQHF. For the CDR3, the DNA is TGTGCCAGCAGATACGGGGACAGGAATCAGCCCCAGCATTTT.

This chain joins TRBV5-1 and TRBJ2-5, with 7 nucleotides matching TRBD1. The V gene's germline CDR1 is SGHRS and CDR2 YFSETQ. Trimming cost V 4 bases and J 4 bases; bases outside gene matches: 10. CDR3 length equals 15 residues. The CDR3 DNA follows: TGCGCCAGCAGCAAGGGACAGTCGCCCCGAGAGACCCAGTACTTC. It yields the protein CASSKGQSPRETQYF.